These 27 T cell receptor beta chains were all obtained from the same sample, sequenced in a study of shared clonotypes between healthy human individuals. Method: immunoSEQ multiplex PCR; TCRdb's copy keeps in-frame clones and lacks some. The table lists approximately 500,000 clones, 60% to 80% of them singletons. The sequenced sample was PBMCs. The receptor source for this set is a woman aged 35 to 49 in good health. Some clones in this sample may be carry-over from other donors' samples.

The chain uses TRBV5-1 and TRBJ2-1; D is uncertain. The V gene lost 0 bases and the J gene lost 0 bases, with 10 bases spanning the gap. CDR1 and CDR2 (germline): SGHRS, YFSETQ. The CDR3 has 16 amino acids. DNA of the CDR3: TGCGCCAGCAGCTTGGAGCAATTCCCCTCCTACAATGAGCAGTTCTTC. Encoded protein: CASSLEQFPSYNEQFF.

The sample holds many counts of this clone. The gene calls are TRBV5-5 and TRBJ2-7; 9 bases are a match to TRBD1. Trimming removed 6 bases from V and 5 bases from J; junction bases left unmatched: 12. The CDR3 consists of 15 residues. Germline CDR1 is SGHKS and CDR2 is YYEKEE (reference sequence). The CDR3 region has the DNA TGTGCCAGCAACTTCCGGGGACAGGGCGGCGACGAGCAGTACTTC. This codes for CASNFRGQGGDEQYF.

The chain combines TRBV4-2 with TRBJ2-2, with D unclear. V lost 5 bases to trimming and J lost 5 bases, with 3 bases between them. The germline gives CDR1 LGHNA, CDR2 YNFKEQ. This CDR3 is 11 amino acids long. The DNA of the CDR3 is TGTGCCAGCAGCGCTACCGGGGAGCTGTTTTTT. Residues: CASSATGELFF.

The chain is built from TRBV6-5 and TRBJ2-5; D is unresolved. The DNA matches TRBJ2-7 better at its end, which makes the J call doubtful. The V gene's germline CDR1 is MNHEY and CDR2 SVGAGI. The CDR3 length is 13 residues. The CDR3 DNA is TGTGCCAGCAGTCGTGGACGGGTCTACGAGCAGTACTTC. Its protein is CASSRGRVYEQYF.

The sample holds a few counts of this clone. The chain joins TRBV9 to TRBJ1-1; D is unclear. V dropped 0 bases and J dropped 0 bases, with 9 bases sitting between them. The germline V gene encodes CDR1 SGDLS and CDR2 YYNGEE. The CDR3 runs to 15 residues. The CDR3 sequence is CASSVDSYMNTEAFF. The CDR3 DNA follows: TGTGCCAGCAGCGTAGACAGTTACATGAACACTGAAGCTTTCTTT.

CDR3 in DNA: TGCGCCAGCAGCTTGGAAGGACAAGAAAAACTGTTTTTT. Translated: CASSLEGQEKLFF. The gene calls are TRBV5-1 and TRBJ1-4, with D perhaps matching TRBD1 (5 bases). The CDR3 runs to 13 residues. V was clipped by 0 bases and J by 8 bases, with 8 bases between them. Per germline, CDR1 SGHRS and CDR2 YFSETQ.

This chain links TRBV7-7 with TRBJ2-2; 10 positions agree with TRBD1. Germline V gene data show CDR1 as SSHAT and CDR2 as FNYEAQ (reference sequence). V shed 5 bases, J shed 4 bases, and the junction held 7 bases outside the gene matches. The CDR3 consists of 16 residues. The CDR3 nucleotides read TGTGCCAGCAGCACCCGGACAGGGGGAGTCACCGGGGAGCTGTTTTTT. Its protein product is CASSTRTGGVTGELFF.

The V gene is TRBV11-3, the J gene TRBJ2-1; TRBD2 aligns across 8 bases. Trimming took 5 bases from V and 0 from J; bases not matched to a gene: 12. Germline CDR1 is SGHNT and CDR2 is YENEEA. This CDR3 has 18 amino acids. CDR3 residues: CASSLAASGRPSYNEQFF. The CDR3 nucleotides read TGTGCCAGCAGCCTAGCGGCTAGCGGGCGCCCCTCCTACAATGAGCAGTTCTTC.

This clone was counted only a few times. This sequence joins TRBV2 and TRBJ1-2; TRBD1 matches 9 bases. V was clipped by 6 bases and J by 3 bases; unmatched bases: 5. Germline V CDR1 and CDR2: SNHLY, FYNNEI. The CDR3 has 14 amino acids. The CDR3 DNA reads TGTGCCAGCAGAGAACAGGGGGCTGACTATGGCTACACCTTC. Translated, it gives CASREQGADYGYTF. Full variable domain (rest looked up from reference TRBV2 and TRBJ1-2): EPEVTQTPSHQVTQMGQEVILRCVPISNHLYFYWYRQILGQKVEFLVSFYNNEISEKSEIFDDQFSVERPDGSNFTLKIRSTKLEDSAMYFCASREQGADYGYTFGSGTRLTVV.

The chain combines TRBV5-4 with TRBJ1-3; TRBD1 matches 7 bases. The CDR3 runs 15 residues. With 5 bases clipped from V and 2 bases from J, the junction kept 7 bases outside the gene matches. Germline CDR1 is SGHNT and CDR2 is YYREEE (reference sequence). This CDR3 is CASRLTGDPGNTIYF. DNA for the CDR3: TGTGCCAGCAGATTAACAGGGGACCCTGGAAACACCATATATTTT.

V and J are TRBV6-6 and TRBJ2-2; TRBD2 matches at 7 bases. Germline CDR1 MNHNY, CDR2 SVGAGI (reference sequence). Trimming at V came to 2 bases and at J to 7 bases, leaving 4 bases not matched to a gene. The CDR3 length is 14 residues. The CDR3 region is CASSYGRGIGELFF. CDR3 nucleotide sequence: TGTGCCAGCAGTTACGGGCGGGGGATCGGGGAGCTGTTTTTT.

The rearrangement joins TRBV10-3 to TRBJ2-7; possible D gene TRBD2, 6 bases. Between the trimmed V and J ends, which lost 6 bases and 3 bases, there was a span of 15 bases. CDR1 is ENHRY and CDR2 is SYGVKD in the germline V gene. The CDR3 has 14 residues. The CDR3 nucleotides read TGTGCCATCAGGGCCCCCGGGGGAAACTACGAGCAGTACTTC. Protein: CAIRAPGGNYEQYF.

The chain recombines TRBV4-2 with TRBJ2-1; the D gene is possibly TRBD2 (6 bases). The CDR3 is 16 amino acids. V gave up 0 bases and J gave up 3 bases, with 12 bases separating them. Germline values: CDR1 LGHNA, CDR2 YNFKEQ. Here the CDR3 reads CASSQEHGGNYNEQFF. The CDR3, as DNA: TGTGCCAGCAGCCAAGAACACGGCGGGAACTACAATGAGCAGTTCTTC.

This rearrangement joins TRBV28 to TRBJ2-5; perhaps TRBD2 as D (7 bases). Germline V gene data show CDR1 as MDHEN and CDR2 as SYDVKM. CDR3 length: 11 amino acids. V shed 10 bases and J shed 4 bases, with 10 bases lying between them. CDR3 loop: CATRGGETQYF. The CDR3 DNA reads TGTGCCACTAGGGGGGGAGAGACCCAGTACTTC.

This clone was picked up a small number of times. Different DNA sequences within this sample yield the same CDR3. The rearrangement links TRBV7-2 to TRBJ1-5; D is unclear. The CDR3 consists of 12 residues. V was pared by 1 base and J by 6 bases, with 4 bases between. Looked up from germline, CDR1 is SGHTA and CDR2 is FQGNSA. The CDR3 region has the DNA TGTGCCAGCAGCTTAGTGGGTCAGCCCCAGCATTTT. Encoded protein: CASSLVGQPQHF.

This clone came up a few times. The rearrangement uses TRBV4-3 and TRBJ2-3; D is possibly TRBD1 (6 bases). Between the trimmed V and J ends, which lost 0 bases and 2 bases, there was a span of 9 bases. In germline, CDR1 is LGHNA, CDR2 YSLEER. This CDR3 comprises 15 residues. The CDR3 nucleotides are TGCGCCAGCAGCCAAGAAAGGACAGACACAGATACGCAGTATTTT. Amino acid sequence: CASSQERTDTDTQYF.

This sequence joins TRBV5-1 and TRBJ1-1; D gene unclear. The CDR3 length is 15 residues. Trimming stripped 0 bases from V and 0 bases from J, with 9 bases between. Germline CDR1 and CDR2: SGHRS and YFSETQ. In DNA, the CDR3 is TGCGCCAGCAGCTTGGGAAGCGGGATGAACACTGAAGCTTTCTTT. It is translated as CASSLGSGMNTEAFF.

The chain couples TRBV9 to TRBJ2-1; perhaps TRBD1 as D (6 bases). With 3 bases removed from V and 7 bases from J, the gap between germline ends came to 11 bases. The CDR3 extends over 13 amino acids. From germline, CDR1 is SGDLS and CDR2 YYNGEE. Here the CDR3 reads CASSAGQGNEQFF. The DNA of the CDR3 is TGTGCCAGCAGCGCCGGCCAGGGGAATGAGCAGTTCTTC.

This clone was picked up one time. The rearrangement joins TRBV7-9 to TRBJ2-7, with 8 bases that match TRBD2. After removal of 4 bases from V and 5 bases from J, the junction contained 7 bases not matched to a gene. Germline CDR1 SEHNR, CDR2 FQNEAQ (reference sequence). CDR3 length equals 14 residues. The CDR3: CASSSGLDTHEQYF. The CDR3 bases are TGTGCCAGCAGCTCGGGACTAGACACCCACGAGCAGTACTTC.

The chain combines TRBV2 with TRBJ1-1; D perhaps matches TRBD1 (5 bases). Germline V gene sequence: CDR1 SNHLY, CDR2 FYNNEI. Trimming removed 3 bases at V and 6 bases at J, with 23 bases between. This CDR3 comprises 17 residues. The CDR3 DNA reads TGTGCCAGCAGTGAGCAACGGGGCCTCGCCGCCGGGGCTGAAGCTTTCTTT. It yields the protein CASSEQRGLAAGAEAFF.

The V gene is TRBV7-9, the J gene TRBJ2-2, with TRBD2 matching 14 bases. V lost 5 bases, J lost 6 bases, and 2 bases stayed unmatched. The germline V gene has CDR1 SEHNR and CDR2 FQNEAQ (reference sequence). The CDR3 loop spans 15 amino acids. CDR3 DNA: TGTGCCAGCAGCCCGGGACTAGCGGGAGCCGGGGAGCTGTTTTTT. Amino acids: CASSPGLAGAGELFF. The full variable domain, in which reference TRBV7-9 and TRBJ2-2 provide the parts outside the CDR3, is DTGVSQNPRHKITKRGQNVTFRCDPISEHNRLYWYRQTLGQGPEFLTYFQNEAQLEKSRLLSDRFSAERPKGSFSTLEIQRTEQGDSAMYLCASSPGLAGAGELFFGEGSRLTVL.

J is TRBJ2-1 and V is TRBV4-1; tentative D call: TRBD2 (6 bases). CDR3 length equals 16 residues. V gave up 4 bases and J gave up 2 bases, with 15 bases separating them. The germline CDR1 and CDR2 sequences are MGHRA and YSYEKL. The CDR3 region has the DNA TGCGCCAGCAGCCTAAGGGACTCAGAGGCCTACAATGAGCAGTTCTTC. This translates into CASSLRDSEAYNEQFF.

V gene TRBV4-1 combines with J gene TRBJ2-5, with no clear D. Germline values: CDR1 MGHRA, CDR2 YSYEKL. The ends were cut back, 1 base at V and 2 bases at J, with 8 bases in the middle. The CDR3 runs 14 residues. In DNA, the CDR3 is TGCGCCAGCAGCCAAGGAGTAAGACAAGAGACCCAGTACTTC. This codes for CASSQGVRQETQYF.

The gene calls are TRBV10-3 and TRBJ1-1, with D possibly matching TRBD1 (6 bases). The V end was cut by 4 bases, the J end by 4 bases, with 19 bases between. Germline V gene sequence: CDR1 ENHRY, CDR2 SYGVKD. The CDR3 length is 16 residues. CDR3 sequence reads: CAISVEQGEMGTEAFF. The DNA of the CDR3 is TGTGCCATCAGTGTAGAACAGGGCGAAATGGGCACTGAAGCTTTCTTT.

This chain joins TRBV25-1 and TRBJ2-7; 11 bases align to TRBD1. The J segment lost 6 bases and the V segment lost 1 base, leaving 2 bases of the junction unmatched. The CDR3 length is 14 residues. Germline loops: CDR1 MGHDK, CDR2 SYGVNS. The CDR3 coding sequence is TGTGCCAGCAGTGAATGGGACAGGGGGGCCGAGCAGTACTTC. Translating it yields CASSEWDRGAEQYF.

The CDR3 loop is CSVLRTSNYNEQFF. CDR3 coding DNA: TGCAGCGTCCTAAGGACTAGCAACTACAATGAGCAGTTCTTC. The rearrangement uses TRBV29-1 and TRBJ2-1; 8 bases agree with TRBD2. The CDR3 length is 14 residues. Germline lookup yields CDR1 SQVTM and CDR2 ANQGSEA. The V gene end was trimmed by 6 bases and the J gene end by 3 bases; junction bases not matched to a gene: 7.

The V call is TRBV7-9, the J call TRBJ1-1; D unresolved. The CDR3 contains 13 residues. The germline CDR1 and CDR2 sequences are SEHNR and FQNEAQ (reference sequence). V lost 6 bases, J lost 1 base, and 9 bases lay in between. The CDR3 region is CASSRTGNTEAFF. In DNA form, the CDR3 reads TGTGCCAGCAGTCGGACCGGGAACACTGAAGCTTTCTTT.